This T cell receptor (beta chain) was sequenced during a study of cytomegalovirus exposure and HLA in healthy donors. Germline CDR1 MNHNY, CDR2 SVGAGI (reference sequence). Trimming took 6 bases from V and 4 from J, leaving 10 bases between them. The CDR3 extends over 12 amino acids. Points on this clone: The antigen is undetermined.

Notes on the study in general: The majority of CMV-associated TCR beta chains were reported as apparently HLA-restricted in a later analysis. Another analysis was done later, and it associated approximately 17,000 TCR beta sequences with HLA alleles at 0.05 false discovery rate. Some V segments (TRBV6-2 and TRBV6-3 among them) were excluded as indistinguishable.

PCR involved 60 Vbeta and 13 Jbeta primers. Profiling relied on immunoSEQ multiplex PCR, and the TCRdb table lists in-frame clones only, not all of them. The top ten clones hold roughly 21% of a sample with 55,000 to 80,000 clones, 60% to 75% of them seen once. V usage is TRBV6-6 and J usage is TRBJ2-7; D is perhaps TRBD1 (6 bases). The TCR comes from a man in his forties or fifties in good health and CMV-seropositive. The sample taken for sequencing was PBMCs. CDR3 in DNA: TGTGCCAGCAGCCAAGGACAGTACGAGCAGTACTTC. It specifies CASSQGQYEQYF.